The source of this T cell receptor beta chain is a study of early T cells in non-severe SARS-CoV-2 infection. TCRdb passed the 5' RACE reads through MiXCR, listing each CDR3 protein once. Of 24,000 or so distinct CDR3 sequences listed, around 5.1% are singletons. This CDR3 has 16 amino acids. Germline values: CDR1 SGHTA, CDR2 FQGNSA. J lost 4 bases, V lost 3 bases, and 8 bases had no gene match. At least ten counts were recorded for this clonotype. The chain couples TRBV7-2 to TRBJ2-2; TRBD1 matches at 7 bases. This TCR was recovered from an adult who was a healthcare worker with PCR-confirmed SARS-CoV-2 infection or an uninfected control (not recorded which). Source material: whole blood. Written as DNA, the CDR3 is TGTGCCAGCAGCTTGAGACAGGGCATAGTCACCGGGGAGCTGTTTTTT. Its translation: CASSLRQGIVTGELFF.